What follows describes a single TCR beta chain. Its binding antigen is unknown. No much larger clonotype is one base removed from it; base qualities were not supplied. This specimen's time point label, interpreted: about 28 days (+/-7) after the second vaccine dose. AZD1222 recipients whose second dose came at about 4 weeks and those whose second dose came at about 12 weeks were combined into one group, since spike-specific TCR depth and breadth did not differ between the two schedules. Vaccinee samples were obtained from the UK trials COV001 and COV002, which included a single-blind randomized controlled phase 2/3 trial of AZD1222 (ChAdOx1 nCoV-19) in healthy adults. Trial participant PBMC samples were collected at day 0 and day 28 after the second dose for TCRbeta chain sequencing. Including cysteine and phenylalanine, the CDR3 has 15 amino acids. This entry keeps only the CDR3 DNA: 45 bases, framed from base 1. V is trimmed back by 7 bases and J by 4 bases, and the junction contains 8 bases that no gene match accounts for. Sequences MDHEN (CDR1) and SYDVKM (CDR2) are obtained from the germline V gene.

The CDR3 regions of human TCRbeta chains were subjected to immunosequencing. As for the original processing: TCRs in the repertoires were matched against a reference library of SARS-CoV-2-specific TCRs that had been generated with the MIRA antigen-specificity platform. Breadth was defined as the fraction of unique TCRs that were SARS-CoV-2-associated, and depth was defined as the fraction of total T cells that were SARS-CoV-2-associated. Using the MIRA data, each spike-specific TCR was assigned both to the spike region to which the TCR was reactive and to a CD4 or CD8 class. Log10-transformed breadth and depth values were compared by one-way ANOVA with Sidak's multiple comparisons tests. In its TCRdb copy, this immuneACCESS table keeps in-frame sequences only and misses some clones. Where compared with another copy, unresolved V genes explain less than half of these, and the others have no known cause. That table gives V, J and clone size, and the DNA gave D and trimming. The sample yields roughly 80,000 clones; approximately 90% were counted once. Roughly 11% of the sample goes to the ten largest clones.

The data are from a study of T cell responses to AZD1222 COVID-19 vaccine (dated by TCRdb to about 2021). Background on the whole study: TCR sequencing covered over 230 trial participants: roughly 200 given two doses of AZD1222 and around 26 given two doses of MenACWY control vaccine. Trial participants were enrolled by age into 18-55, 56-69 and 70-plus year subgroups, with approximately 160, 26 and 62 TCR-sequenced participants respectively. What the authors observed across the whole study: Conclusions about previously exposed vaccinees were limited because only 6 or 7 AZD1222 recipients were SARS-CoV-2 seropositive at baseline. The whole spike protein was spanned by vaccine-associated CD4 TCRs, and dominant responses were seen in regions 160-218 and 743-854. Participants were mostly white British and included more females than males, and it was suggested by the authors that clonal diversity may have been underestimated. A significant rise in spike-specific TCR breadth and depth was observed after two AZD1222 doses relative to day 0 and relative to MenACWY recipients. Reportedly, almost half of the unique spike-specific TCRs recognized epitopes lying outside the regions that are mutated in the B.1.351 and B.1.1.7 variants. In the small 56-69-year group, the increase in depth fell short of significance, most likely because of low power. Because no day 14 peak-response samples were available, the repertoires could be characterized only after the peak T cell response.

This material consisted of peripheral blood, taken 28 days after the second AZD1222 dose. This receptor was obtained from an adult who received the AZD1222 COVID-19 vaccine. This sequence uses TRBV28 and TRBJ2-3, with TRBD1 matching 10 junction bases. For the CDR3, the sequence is CASTPDRGAADTQYF. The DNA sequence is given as TGTGCCAGCACCCCGGACAGGGGGGCTGCAGATACGCAGTATTTT. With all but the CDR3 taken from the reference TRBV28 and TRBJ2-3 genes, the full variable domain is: DVKVTQSSRYLVKRTGEKVFLECVQDMDHENMFWYRQDPGLGLRLIYFSYDVKMKEKGDIPEGYSVSREKKERFSLILESASTNQTSMYLCASTPDRGAADTQYFGPGTRLTVL.